The present TCR beta chain was sequenced within a study of shared clonotypes between healthy human individuals. The protocol was immunoSEQ multiplex PCR, while the TCRdb copy is restricted to in-frame clones and leaves out a portion. Here the sample spans roughly 2.5 million clones, 90% to 95% being singletons. Study-wide findings and caveats: The study's rarefaction showed incomplete sorted-subset sequencing despite large depth.

Details on this clone: Its antigen is still unknown.

Nashville, Tennessee was home to all donors, each a Caucasian adult. Both subsets, CD45RA+ naive and CD45RA-negative memory, were split from the CD4+ cells. The V and J ends lost 2 bases and 7 bases respectively, with 17 bases between them. Germline CDR1 KGHSH, CDR2 LQKENI. The CDR3 contains 15 residues. The source of this sequence is a man between 18 and 35 years old in good health. The sequenced sample consisted of naive CD4+ T cells sorted from blood. The subset was: CD45RA+ positively selected. The V call is TRBV18, the J call TRBJ1-2; D is perhaps TRBD1 (6 bases). DNA of the CDR3: TGTGCCAGCTCACCATCAACAGGGCCTTTCGGTGGCTACACCTTC. This codes for CASSPSTGPFGGYTF.